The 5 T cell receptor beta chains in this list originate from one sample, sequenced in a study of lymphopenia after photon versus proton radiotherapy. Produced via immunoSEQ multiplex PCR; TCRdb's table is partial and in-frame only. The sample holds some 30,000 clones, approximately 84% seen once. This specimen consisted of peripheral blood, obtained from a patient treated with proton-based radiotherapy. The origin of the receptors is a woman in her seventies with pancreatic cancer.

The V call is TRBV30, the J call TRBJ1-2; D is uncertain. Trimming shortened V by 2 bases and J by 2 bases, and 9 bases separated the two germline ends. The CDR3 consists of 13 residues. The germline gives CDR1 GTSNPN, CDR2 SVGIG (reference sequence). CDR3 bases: TGTGCCTGGAGTTATCTAGGGAACTATGGCTACACCTTC. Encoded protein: CAWSYLGNYGYTF. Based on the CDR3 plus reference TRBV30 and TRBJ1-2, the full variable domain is SQTIHQWPATLVQPVGSPLSLECTVEGTSNPNLYWYRQAAGRGLQLLFYSVGIGQISSEVPQNLSASRPQDRQFILSSKKLLLSDSGFYLCAWSYLGNYGYTFGSGTRLTVV.

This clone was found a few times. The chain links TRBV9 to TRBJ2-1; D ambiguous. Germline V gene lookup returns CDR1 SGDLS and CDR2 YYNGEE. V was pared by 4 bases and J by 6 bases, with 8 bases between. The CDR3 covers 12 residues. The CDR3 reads CASSLGLNEQFF. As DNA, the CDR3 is TGTGCCAGCAGCTTAGGGCTCAATGAGCAGTTCTTC.

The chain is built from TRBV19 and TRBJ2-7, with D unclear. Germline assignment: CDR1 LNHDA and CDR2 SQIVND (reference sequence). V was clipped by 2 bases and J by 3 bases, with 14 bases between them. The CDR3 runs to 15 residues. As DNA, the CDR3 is TGTGCCAGTAGTATATTTTTAGAAGGCTACTACGAGCAGTACTTC. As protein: CASSIFLEGYYEQYF.

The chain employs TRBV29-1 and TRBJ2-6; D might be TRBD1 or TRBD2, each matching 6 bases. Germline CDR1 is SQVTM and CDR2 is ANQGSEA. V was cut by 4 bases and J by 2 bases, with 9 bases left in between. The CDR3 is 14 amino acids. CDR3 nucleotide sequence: TGCAGCGTTGCCGGGGGCACTGGGGCCAACGTCCTGACTTTC. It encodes CSVAGGTGANVLTF.

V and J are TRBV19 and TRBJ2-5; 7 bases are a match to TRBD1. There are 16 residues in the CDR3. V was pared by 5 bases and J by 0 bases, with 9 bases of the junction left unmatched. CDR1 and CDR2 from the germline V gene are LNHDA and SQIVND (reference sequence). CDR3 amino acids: CASSPAPDRYQETQYF. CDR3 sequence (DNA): TGTGCCAGTAGTCCGGCCCCGGACAGGTACCAAGAGACCCAGTACTTC.